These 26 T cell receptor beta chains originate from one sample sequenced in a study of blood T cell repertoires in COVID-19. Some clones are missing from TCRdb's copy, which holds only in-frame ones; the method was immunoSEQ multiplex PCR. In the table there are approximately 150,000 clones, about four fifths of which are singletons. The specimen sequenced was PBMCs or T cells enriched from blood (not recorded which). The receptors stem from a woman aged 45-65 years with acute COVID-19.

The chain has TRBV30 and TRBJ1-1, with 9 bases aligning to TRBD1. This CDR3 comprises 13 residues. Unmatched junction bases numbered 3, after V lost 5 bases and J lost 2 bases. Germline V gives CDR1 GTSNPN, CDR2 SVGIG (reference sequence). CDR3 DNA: TGTGCCTGGTCGGGACAGGGAAACACTGAAGCTTTCTTT. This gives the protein CAWSGQGNTEAFF.

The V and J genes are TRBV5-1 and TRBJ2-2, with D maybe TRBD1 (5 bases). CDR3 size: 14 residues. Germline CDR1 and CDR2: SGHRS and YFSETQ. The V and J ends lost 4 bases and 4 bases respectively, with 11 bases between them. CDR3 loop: CASSRGISTGELFF. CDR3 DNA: TGCGCCAGCAGCAGGGGAATCAGCACCGGGGAGCTGTTTTTT.

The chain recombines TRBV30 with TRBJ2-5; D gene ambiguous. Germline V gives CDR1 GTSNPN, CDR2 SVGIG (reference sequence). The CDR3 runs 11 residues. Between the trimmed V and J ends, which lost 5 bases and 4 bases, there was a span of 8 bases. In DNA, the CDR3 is TGTGCCTGGGAGCGCGGAGAGACCCAGTACTTC. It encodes CAWERGETQYF.

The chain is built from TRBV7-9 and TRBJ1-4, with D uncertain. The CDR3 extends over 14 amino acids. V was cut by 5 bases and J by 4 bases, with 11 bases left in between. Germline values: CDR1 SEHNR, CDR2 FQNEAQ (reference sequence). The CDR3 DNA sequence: TGTGCCAGCAGCCTAGATGGCAATAATGAAAAACTGTTTTTT. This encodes CASSLDGNNEKLFF. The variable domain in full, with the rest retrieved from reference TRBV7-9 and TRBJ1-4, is DTGVSQNPRHKITKRGQNVTFRCDPISEHNRLYWYRQTLGQGPEFLTYFQNEAQLEKSRLLSDRFSAERPKGSFSTLEIQRTEQGDSAMYLCASSLDGNNEKLFFGSGTQLSVL.

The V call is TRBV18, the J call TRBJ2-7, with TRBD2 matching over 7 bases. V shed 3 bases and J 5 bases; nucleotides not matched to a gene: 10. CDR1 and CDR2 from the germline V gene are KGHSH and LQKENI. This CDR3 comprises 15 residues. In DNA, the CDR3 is TGTGCCAGCTCACCCGGAGGCGGGAGTTGGAACGAGCAGTACTTC. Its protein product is CASSPGGGSWNEQYF. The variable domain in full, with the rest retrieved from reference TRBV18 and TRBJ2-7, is NAGVMQNPRHLVRRRGQEARLRCSPMKGHSHVYWYRQLPEEGLKFMVYLQKENIIDESGMPKERFSAEFPKEGPSILRIQQVVRGDSAAYFCASSPGGGSWNEQYFGPGTRLTVT.

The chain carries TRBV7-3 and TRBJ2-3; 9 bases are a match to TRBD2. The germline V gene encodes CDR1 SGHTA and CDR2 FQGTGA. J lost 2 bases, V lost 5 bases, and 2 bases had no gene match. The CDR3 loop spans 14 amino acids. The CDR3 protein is CASSPSGTTDTQYF. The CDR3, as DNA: TGTGCCAGCAGCCCTAGCGGGACCACAGATACGCAGTATTTT.

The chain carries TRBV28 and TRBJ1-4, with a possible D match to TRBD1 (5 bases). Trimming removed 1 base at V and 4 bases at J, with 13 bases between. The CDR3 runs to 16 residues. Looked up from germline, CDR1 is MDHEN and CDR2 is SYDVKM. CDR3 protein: CASSLFGRGVNEKLFF. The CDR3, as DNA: TGTGCCAGCAGTTTATTCGGGAGAGGGGTTAATGAAAAACTGTTTTTT.

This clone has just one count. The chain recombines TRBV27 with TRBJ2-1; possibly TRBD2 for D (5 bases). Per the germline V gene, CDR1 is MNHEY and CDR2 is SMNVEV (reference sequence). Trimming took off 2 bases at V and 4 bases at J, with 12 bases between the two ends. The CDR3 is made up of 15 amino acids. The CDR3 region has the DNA TGTGCCAGCAGTTTAAAAGGTACGGGGTACAATGAGCAGTTCTTC. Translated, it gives CASSLKGTGYNEQFF.

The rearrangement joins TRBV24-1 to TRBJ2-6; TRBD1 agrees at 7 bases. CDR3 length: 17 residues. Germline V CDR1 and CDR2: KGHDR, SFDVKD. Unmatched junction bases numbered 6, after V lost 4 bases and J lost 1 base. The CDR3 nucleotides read TGTGCCACCAGTGAAACAGGGGCGCTGTCTGGGGCCAACGTCCTGACTTTC. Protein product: CATSETGALSGANVLTF.

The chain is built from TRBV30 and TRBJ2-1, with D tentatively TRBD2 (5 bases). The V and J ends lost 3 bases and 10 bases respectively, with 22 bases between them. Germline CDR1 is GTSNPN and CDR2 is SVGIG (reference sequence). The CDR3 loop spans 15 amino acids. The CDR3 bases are TGTGCCTGGAGGAAAACGGGCCGACACGGCGGGGAGCAGTTCTTC. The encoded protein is CAWRKTGRHGGEQFF.

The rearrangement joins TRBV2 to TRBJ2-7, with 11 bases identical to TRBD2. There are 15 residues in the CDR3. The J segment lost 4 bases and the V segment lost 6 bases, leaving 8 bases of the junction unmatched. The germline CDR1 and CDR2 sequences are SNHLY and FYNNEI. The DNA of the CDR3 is TGTGCCAGCAGGAAGACTAGCGGGACTCCTTACGAGCAGTACTTC. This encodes CASRKTSGTPYEQYF.

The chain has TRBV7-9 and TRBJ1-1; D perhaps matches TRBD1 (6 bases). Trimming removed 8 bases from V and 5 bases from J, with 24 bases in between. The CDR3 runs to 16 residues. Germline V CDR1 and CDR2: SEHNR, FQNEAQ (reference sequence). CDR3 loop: CASRKRGAGDETEAFF. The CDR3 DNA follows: TGTGCCAGCCGAAAGAGAGGCGCAGGGGATGAAACTGAAGCTTTCTTT. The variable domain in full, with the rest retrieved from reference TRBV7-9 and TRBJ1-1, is DTGVSQNPRHKITKRGQNVTFRCDPISEHNRLYWYRQTLGQGPEFLTYFQNEAQLEKSRLLSDRFSAERPKGSFSTLEIQRTEQGDSAMYLCASRKRGAGDETEAFFGQGTRLTVV.

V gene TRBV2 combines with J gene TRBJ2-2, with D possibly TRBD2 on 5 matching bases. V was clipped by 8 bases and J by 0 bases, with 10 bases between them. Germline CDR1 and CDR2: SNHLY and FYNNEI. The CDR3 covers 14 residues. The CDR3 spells CASAGVTNTGELFF. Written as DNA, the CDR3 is TGTGCCAGCGCCGGGGTAACGAACACCGGGGAGCTGTTTTTT.

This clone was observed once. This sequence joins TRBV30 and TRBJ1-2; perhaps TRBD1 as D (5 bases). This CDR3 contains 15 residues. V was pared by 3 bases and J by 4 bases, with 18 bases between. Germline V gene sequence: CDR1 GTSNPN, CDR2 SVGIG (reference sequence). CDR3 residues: CAWRRDSGTRYGYTF. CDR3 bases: TGTGCCTGGAGACGCGATTCCGGGACTCGCTATGGCTACACCTTC.

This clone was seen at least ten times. The CDR3 loop reads CSVGTQGPYGYTF. DNA for the CDR3: TGCAGCGTCGGGACACAGGGGCCCTATGGCTACACCTTC. V usage is TRBV29-1 and J usage is TRBJ1-2; 7 nucleotides align to TRBD1. Germline V gene data show CDR1 as SQVTM and CDR2 as ANQGSEA. V lost 6 bases, J lost 4 bases, and 8 bases stayed unmatched. The CDR3 spans 13 residues. Using reference TRBV29-1 and TRBJ1-2 for the parts outside the CDR3, the full variable domain is SAVISQKPSRDICQRGTSLTIQCQVDSQVTMMFWYRQQPGQSLTLIATANQGSEATYESGFVIDKFPISRPNLTFSTLTVSNMSPEDSSIYLCSVGTQGPYGYTFGSGTRLTVV.

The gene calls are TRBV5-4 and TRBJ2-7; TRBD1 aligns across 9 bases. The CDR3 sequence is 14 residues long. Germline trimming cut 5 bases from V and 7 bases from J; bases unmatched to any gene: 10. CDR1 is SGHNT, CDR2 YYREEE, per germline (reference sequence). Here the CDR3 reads CASSHPGQGVEQYF. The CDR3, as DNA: TGTGCCAGCAGTCATCCGGGACAGGGAGTTGAGCAGTACTTC.

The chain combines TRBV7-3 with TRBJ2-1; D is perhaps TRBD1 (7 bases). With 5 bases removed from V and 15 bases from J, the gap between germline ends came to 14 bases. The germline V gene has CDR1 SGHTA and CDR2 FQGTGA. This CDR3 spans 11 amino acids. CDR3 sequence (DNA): TGTGCCAGCAGCCAGGGGGGAGAAGTGTTCTTC. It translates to CASSQGGEVFF. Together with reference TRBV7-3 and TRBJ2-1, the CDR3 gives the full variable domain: GAGVSQTPSNKVTEKGKYVELRCDPISGHTALYWYRQSLGQGPEFLIYFQGTGAADDSGLPNDRFFAVRPEGSVSTLKIQRTERGDSAVYLCASSQGGEVFFGPGTRLTVL.

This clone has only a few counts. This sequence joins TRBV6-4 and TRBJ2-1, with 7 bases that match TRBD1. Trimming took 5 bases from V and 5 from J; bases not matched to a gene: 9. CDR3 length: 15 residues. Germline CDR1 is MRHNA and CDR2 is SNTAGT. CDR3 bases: TGTGCCAGCAGTTTAGAACAGGGGTCCCACAATGAGCAGTTCTTC. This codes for CASSLEQGSHNEQFF.

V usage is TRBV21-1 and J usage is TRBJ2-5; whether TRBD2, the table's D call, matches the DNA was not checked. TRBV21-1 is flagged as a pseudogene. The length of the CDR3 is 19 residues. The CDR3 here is CASSKVRWEAGGDQETQYF. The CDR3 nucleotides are TGTGCCAGCAGCAAAGTTAGGTGGGAGGCGGGAGGTGACCAAGAGACCCAGTACTTC.

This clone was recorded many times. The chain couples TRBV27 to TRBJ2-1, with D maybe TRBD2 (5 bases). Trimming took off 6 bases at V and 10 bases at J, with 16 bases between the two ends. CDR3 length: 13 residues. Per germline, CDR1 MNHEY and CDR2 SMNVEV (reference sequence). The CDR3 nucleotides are TGTGCCAGCAGCCCGGGGTCCTCCGGGGAGCAGTTCTTC. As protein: CASSPGSSGEQFF.

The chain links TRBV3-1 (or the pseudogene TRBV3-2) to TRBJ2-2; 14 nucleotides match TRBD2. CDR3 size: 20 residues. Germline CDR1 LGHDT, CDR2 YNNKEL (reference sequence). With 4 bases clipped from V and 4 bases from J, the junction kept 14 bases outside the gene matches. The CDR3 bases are TGTGCCAGCAGCCTCCCGACTAGCGGGAGGGCCGTGAGTGGCACCGGGGAGCTGTTTTTT. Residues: CASSLPTSGRAVSGTGELFF.

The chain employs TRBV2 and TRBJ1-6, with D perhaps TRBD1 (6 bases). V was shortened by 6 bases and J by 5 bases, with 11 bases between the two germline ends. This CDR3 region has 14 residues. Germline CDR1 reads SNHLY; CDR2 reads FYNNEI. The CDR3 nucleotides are TGTGCCAGCAGATCGGACAGCGATAATTCACCCCTCCACTTT. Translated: CASRSDSDNSPLHF.

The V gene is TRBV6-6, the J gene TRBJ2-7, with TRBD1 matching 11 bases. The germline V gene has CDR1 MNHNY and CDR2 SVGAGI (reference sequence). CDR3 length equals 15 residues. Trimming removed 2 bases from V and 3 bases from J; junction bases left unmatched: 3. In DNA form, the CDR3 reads TGTGCCAGCAGTTACCGGGACAGGGGGATCTACGAGCAGTACTTC. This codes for CASSYRDRGIYEQYF.

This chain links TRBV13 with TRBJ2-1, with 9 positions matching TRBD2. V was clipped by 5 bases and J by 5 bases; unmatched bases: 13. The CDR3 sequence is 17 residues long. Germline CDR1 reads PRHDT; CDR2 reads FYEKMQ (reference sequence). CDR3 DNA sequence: TGTGCCAGCAGCCGTAGGACCTATAGCGGGAGCGACAATGAGCAGTTCTTC. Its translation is CASSRRTYSGSDNEQFF.

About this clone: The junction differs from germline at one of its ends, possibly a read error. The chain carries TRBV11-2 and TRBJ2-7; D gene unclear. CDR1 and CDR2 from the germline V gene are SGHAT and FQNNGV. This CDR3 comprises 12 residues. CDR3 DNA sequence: TGTGCCAGCAGCTTCAACTCCCACGAGCAGTACTTC. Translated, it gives CASSFNSHEQYF.

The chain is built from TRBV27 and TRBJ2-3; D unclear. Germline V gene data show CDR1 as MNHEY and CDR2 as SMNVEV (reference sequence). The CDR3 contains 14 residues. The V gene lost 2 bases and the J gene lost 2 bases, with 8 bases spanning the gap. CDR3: CASSLGLNTDTQYF. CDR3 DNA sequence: TGTGCCAGCAGTTTAGGGCTGAACACAGATACGCAGTATTTT.